This T cell receptor beta chain was observed in a study of identical twins' blood T cells. Whole-study results and caveats: Abundant TCRbeta CDR3s overlapped more between twins than with unrelated donors.

This clonotype has just a few counts. What it binds is unknown. Germline V gene lookup returns CDR1 LNHDA and CDR2 SQIVND (reference sequence). This CDR3 spans 16 amino acids. J was trimmed by 3 bases and V by 11 bases; bases with no gene match: 10. TCRdb redid the calling of the 5' RACE reads with MiXCR, one entry per CDR3 protein. Of a few hundred thousand distinct CDR3 sequences in the sample, over 25% were seen once. The sequenced material came from PBMCs. V and J are TRBV19 and TRBJ2-1, with 13 bases fitting TRBD2. This clonotype was obtained from a woman between 18 and 55 years old in good health. The CDR3 DNA sequence: TGTGCCGTTGGACTAGCGGGAGATTTTGTCTACAATGAGCAGTTCTTC. It codes for CAVGLAGDFVYNEQFF.